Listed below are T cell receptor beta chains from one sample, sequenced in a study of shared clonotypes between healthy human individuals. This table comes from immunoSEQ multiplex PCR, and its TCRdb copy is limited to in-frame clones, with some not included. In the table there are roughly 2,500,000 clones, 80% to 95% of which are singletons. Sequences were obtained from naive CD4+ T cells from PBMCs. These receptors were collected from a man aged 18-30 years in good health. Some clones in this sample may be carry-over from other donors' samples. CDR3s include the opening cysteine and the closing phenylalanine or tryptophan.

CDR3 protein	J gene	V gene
CASTRPGGTEAFF	TRBJ1-1	TRBV28
CASSVAGTSGSTPFNEQFF	TRBJ2-1	TRBV9
CASSQKKTLLNYNEQFF	TRBJ2-1	TRBV4-2
CASSLGGVMNTEAFF	TRBJ1-1	TRBV7-9
CASSFGTSGRGSTDTQYF	TRBJ2-3	TRBV5-1
CASSLGPKNTEAFF	TRBJ1-1	TRBV5-1
CASSIGGGTHQETQYF	TRBJ2-5	TRBV19
CASSLDRAHYEQYF	TRBJ2-7	TRBV11-2
CASSLGGVEYNEQFF	TRBJ2-1	TRBV28
CANSKGGVLYEQYF	TRBJ2-7	TRBV2
CASSPHMRKWSEQYF	TRBJ2-7	TRBV5-8
CASSLNSGGTYEQYF	TRBJ2-7	TRBV7-2
CASSQERGGRTTEAFF	TRBJ1-1	TRBV4-1
CASSTTGEGDEQYF	TRBJ2-7	TRBV7-9
CAIGTSGSNEQFF	TRBJ2-1	TRBV11-2
CASSPQGARNEQYF	TRBJ2-7	TRBV19